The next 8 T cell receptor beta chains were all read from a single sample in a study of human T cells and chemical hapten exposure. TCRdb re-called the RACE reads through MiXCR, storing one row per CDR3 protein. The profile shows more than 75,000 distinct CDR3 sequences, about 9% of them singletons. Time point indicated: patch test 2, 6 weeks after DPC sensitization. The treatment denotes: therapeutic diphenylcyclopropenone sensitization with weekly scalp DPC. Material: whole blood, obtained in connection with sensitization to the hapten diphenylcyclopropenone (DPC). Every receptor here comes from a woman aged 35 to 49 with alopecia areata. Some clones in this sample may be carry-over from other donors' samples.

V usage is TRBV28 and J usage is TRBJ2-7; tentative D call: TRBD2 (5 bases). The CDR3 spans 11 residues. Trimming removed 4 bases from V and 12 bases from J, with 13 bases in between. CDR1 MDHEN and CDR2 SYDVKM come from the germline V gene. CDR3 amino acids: CASSSRETLYF. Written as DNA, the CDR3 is TGTGCCAGCAGTTCAAGGGAGACCCTGTACTTC.

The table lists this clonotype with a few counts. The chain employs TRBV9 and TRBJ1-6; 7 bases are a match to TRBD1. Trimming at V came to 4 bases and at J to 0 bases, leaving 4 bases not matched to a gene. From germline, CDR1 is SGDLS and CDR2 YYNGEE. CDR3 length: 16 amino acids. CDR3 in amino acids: CASSPGQTSYNSPLHF. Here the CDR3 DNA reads TGTGCCAGCAGCCCGGGACAGACCTCCTATAATTCACCCCTCCACTTT. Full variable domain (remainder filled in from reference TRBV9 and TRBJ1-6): DSGVTQTPKHLITATGQRVTLRCSPRSGDLSVYWYQQSLDQGLQFLIQYYNGEERAKGNILERFSAQQFPDLHSELNLSSLELGDSALYFCASSPGQTSYNSPLHFGNGTRLTVT.

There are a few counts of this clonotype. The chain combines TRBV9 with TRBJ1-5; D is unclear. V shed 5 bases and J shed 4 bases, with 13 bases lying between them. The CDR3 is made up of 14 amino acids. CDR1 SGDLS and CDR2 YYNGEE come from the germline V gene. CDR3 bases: TGTGCCAGCAGTTTCGACGGTGCTAATCAGCCCCAGCATTTT. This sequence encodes CASSFDGANQPQHF. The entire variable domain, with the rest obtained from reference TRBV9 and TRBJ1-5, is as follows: DSGVTQTPKHLITATGQRVTLRCSPRSGDLSVYWYQQSLDQGLQFLIQYYNGEERAKGNILERFSAQQFPDLHSELNLSSLELGDSALYFCASSFDGANQPQHFGDGTRLSIL.

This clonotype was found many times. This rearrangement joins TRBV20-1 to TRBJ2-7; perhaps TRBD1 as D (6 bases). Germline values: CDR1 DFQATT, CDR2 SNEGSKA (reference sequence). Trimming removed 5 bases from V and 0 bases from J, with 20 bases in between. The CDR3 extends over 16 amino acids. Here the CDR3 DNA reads TGCAGTGCTTATGGTGGTGAGGGGACAAACTCCTACGAGCAGTACTTC. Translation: CSAYGGEGTNSYEQYF.

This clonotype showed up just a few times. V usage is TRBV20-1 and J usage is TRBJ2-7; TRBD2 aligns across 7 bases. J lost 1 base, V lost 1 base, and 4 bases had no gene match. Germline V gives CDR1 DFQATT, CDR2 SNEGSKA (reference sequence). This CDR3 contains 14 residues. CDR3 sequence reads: CSARGQLASYEQYF. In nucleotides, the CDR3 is TGCAGTGCTAGAGGCCAACTAGCGTCCTACGAGCAGTACTTC.

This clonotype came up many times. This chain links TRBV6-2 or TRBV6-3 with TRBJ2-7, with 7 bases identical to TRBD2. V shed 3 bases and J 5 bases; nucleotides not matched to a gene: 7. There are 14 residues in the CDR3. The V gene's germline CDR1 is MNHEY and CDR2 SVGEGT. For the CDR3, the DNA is TGTGCCAGCAGTTATGGCGGGAGCGCCCACGAGCAGTACTTC. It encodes CASSYGGSAHEQYF.

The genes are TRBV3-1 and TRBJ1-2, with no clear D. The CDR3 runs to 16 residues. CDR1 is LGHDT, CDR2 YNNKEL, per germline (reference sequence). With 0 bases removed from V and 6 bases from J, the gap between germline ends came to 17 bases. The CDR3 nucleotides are TGTGCCAGCAGCCAAGACCGCTTGTTAAGGACTAATGGCTACACCTTC. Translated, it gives CASSQDRLLRTNGYTF.

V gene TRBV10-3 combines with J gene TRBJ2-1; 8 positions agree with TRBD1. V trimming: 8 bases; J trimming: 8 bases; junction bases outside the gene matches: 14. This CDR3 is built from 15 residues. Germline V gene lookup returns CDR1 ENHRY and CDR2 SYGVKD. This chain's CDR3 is CAISLGTGGVDEQFF. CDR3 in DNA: TGTGCCATCTCACTGGGAACAGGGGGAGTGGATGAGCAGTTCTTC.